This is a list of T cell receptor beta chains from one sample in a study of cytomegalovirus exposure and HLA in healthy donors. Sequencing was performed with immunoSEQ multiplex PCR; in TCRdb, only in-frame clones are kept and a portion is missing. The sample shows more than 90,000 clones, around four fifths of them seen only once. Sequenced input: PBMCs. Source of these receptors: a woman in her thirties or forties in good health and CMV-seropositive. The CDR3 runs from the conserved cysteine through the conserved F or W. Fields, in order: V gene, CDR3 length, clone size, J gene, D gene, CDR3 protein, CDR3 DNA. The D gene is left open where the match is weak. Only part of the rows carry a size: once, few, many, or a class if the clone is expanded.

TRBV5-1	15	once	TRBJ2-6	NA	CASSLLEYGANVLTF	TGCGCCAGCAGCTTACTAGAGTACGGGGCCAACGTCCTGACTTTC
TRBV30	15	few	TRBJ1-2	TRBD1	CAWTGQGPSRYGYTF	TGTGCCTGGACGGGACAGGGGCCGAGCAGATATGGCTACACCTTC
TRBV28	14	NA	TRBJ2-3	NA	CASSLTRSTDTQYF	TGTGCCAGCAGCCTCACCAGAAGCACAGATACGCAGTATTTT
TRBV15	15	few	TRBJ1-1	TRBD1	CATLAGEGANTEAFF	TGTGCCACCCTCGCAGGTGAGGGGGCGAACACTGAAGCTTTCTTT
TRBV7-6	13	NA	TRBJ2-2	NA	CASSSGDGGELFF	TGTGCCAGCAGCTCAGGGGATGGGGGGGAGCTGTTTTTT
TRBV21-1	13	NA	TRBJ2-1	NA	CATRPSGYNEQFF	TGTGCCACCCGCCCTAGCGGTTACAATGAGCAGTTCTTC
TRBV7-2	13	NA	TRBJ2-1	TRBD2	CASSLASGYEQFF	TGTGCCAGCAGCTTGGCTAGCGGGTATGAGCAGTTCTTC
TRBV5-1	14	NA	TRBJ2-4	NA	CASSHDSSKNIQYF	TGCGCCAGCAGCCATGACAGTTCCAAAAACATTCAGTACTTC
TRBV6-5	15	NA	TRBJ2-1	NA	CASSYGAVSANEQFF	TGTGCCAGCAGTTACGGGGCAGTCTCCGCGAATGAGCAGTTCTTC
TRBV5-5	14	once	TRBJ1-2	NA	CASSLWGLGAGYTF	TGTGCCAGCAGCTTGTGGGGGCTGGGGGCGGGCTACACCTTC
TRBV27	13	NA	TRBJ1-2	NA	CASSQRSGYGYTF	TGTGCCAGCAGTCAAAGGTCGGGATATGGCTACACCTTC
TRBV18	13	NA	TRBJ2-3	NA	CASSPLEPDTQYF	TGTGCCAGCTCACCACTAGAACCAGATACGCAGTATTTT
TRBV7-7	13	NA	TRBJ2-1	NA	CASSLGAGYEQFF	TGTGCTAGCAGCTTAGGAGCGGGTTATGAGCAGTTCTTC
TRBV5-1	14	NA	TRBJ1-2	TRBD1	CASSKTGGLYGYTF	TGCGCCAGCAGCAAGACAGGGGGCCTCTATGGCTACACCTTC
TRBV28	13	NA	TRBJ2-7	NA	CASSFGVHYEQYF	TGTGCCAGCAGTTTCGGGGTCCACTACGAGCAGTACTTC
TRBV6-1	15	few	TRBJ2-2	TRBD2	CASNPSGDNTGELFF	TGTGCCAGCAACCCTAGCGGGGATAACACCGGGGAGCTGTTTTTT
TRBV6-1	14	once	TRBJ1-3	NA	CASIPGYSGNTIYF	TGTGCCAGCATACCAGGCTACTCTGGAAACACCATATATTTT
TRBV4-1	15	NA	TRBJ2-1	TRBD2	CASSHGTSGYNEQFF	TGCGCCAGCAGCCATGGGACTAGCGGCTACAATGAGCAGTTCTTC
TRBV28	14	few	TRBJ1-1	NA	CASSSPGRATEAFF	TGTGCCAGCAGTTCCCCGGGGAGGGCAACTGAAGCTTTCTTT
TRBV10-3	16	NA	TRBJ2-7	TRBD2	CAISTSIQAGDREQYF	TGTGCCATCAGTACGTCTATCCAGGCGGGAGACCGCGAGCAGTACTTC
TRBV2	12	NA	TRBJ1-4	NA	CASSGAGEKLFF	TGTGCCAGCAGTGGGGCTGGTGAAAAACTGTTTTTT
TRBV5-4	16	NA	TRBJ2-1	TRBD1	CASSLAWDSRYNEQFF	TGTGCCAGCAGCTTGGCCTGGGACAGTCGATACAATGAGCAGTTCTTC
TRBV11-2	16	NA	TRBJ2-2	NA	CASSLGQSPNTGELFF	TGTGCCAGCAGCCTAGGACAGTCCCCGAACACCGGGGAGCTGTTTTTT
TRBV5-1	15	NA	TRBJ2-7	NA	CASSPGQSLNYEQYF	TGCGCCAGCAGCCCCGGACAGAGTTTAAACTACGAGCAGTACTTC
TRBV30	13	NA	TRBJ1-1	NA	CAWSVLKNTEAFF	TGTGCCTGGAGTGTACTAAAGAACACTGAAGCTTTCTTT
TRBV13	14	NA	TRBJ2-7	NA	CASSLGQGNAEQYF	TGTGCCAGCAGCTTAGGACAGGGAAACGCCGAGCAGTACTTC
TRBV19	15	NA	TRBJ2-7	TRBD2	CASSTGLAGPYEQYF	TGTGCCAGTAGTACCGGACTAGCGGGTCCTTACGAGCAGTACTTC
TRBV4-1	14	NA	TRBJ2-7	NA	CASSQRDWGYEQYF	TGCGCCAGCAGCCAACGGGACTGGGGGTACGAGCAGTACTTC
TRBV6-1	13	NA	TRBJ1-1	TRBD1	CASRPTGVVEAFF	TGTGCCAGCCGCCCGACAGGGGTGGTTGAAGCTTTCTTT
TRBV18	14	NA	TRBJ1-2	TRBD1	CASSFKGQEDGYTF	TGTGCCAGCTCCTTCAAAGGACAGGAGGATGGCTACACCTTC
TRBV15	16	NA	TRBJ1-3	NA	CATSRGYRVDGNTIYF	TGTGCCACCAGCAGGGGGTACAGGGTGGATGGAAACACCATATATTTT
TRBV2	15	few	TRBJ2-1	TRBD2	CASRAGTSGGNEQFF	TGTGCCAGCAGGGCCGGGACTAGCGGGGGCAATGAGCAGTTCTTC
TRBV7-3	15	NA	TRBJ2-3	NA	CASSLWGRGTDTQYF	TGTGCCAGCAGCTTATGGGGTAGGGGGACAGATACGCAGTATTTT
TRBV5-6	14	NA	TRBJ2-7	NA	CASSLRPQSYEQYF	TGTGCCAGCAGCTTACGTCCTCAGTCCTACGAGCAGTACTTC
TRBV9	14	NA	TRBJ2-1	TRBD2	CASSFGTRDVGQFF	TGTGCCAGCAGCTTCGGGACTAGAGATGTTGGGCAGTTCTTC
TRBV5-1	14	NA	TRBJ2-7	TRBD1	CASSLGQGANEQYF	TGCGCCAGCAGCCTGGGACAGGGGGCGAACGAGCAGTACTTC
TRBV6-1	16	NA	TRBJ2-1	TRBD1	CASSEVDRGFYNEQFF	TGTGCCAGCAGTGAAGTGGACAGGGGCTTCTACAATGAGCAGTTCTTC
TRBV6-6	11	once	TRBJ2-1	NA	CASSSHNEQFF	TGTGCCAGCAGTTCTCACAATGAGCAGTTCTTC
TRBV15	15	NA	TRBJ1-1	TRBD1	CATSRGQGLGTEAFF	TGTGCCACCAGCAGAGGACAGGGCCTTGGCACTGAAGCTTTCTTT
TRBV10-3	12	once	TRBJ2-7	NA	CAISGAGNEQYF	TGTGCCATCAGTGGGGCAGGGAACGAGCAGTACTTC
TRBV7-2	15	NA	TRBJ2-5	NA	CASSLGASPAETQYF	TGTGCCAGCAGCCTTGGGGCGAGCCCGGCAGAGACCCAGTACTTC
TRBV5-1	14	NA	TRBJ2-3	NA	CASSSQGFTDTQYF	TGCGCCAGCAGCTCCCAGGGGTTCACAGATACGCAGTATTTT
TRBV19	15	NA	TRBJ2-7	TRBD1	CASSIGRDRSYEQYF	TGTGCCAGTAGTATAGGCCGGGACAGGTCTTACGAGCAGTACTTC
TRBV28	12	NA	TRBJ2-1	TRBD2	CASSWGGREQFF	TGTGCCAGCAGTTGGGGGGGAAGGGAGCAGTTCTTC
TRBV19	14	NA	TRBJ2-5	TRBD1	CASSIGQGVETQYF	TGTGCCAGTAGTATTGGACAGGGCGTAGAGACCCAGTACTTC
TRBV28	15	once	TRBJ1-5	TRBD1	CASSPGTDSNQPQHF	TGTGCCAGCAGTCCGGGGACAGATAGCAATCAGCCCCAGCATTTT
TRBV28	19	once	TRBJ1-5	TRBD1	CASSSPDRGQIYSNQPQHF	TGTGCCAGCAGTTCCCCCGACAGGGGACAAATTTATAGCAATCAGCCCCAGCATTTT
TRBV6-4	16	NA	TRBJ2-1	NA	CASSDDQGRGADEQFF	TGTGCCAGCAGTGACGACCAAGGCAGGGGAGCCGATGAGCAGTTCTTC
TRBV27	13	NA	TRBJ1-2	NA	CASAQREAYGYTF	TGTGCCAGCGCCCAGAGGGAGGCCTATGGCTACACCTTC
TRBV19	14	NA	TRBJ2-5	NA	CASSWARDQETQYF	TGTGCCAGTAGTTGGGCCAGGGACCAAGAGACCCAGTACTTC
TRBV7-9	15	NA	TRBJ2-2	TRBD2	CASSGLAVNTGELFF	TGTGCCAGCAGCGGACTAGCGGTAAACACCGGGGAGCTGTTTTTT
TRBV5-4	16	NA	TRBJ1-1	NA	CASSPLQGTTNTEAFF	TGTGCCAGCAGCCCCTTGCAGGGAACCACGAACACTGAAGCTTTCTTT
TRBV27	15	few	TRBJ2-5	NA	CASRRGAGRQETQYF	TGTGCCAGCCGTCGGGGGGCGGGACGACAAGAGACCCAGTACTTC
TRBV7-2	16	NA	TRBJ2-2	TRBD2	CASSKTSAGNTGELFF	TGTGCCAGCAGTAAGACTAGCGCCGGGAACACCGGGGAGCTGTTTTTT
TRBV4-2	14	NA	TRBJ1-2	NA	CASSQVSSVYGYTF	TGTGCCAGCAGCCAAGTCTCCTCGGTGTACGGCTACACCTTC
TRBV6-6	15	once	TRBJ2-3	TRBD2	CASSGLAVSTDTQYF	TGTGCCAGCAGCGGACTAGCGGTTAGCACAGATACGCAGTATTTT